This TCR beta chain was observed in a study of Tregs in tolerant kidney transplant recipients. The overall study: The nonmyeloablative bone marrow transplants came from related graft donors, with transient mixed chimerism.

Germline CDR1 reads LNHDA; CDR2 reads SQIVND (reference sequence). J lost 8 bases, V lost 3 bases, and 9 bases had no gene match. This CDR3 is 15 amino acids long. Clones were read by immunoSEQ multiplex PCR, and TCRdb kept only the in-frame ones, dropping some. This table has about 66,000 clones, approximately 92% appearing once. Of note for this clone: Its antigen remains unidentified.

Overall study results and limits: Tregs expanded with activated donor B cells seemed most donor-specific.

The source is a human donor who received a combined kidney and bone marrow transplant. This material consisted of CD8+ T cells from blood, taken before the transplant. The chain couples TRBV19 to TRBJ2-3; 9 bases line up with TRBD2. DNA of the CDR3: TGTGCCAGTAGTATCATCCGCGGGGGGGCAGGTACGCAGTATTTT. Its protein is CASSIIRGGAGTQYF. The whole variable domain, filled in from reference TRBV19 and TRBJ2-3, reads DGGITQSPKYLFRKEGQNVTLSCEQNLNHDAMYWYRQDPGQGLRLIYYSQIVNDFQKGDIAEGYSVSREKKESFPLTVTSAQKNPTAFYLCASSIIRGGAGTQYFGPGTRLTVL.